This is a list of T cell receptor beta chains from one sample in a study of memory CD8 T cells in hepatitis C reinfection. Sequencing was performed with immunoSEQ multiplex PCR; in TCRdb, only in-frame clones are kept and a portion is missing. There are 35,000 to 55,000 clones in the sample; approximately 87% occur only once, and approximately 1.2% lies in the top ten. The sequenced material came from naive CD8+ T cells sorted from blood. Receptor source: a man in his late teens or twenties with hepatitis C virus infection. The CDR3 runs from the conserved cysteine through the conserved F or W. D genes are given only for firm matches. The size entry is marked missing in some rows and otherwise reads once, few, many or a size class.

>.|TRBJ1-6|TRBV27|.
TGTGCCAGCAGTTTAATAGTCTCCTATAATTCACCCCTCCACTTT
CASSLIVSYNSPLHF
>.|TRBJ2-6|TRBV4-1|.
TGCGCCAGCAGCCAGGGCAGGGAGGCCTCTGGGGCCAACGTCCTGACTTTC
CASSQGREASGANVLTF
>TRBD1|TRBJ1-5|TRBV28|.
TGTGCCAGCAGTTCTCCAGGGGGTGCCCTATATCAGCCCCAGCATTTT
CASSSPGGALYQPQHF
>.|TRBJ1-1|TRBV28|once
TGTGCCAGCAGTTTATTCTCTGAAGCTTTCTTT
CASSLFSEAFF
>TRBD2|TRBJ2-3|TRBV2|.
TGTGCCACCCCGACAGCGGGGGGAGGCACAGATACGCAGTATTTT
CATPTAGGGTDTQYF
>.|TRBJ2-1|TRBV4-1|.
TGCGCCAGCAGCCGGACGGATTGGACAGTTTGGGACTCCTACAATGAGCAGTTCTTC
CASSRTDWTVWDSYNEQFF
>.|TRBJ1-1|TRBV4-3|.
TGCGCCAGCAGCCAGACACAGGGTAATGAAGCTTTCTTT
CASSQTQGNEAFF
>TRBD1|TRBJ2-1|TRBV5-8|.
TGTGCCAGAGACGGAGACTATACAGGGGGCGGATTTGGGCAGTTCTTC
CARDGDYTGGGFGQFF
>TRBD1|TRBJ2-1|TRBV19|.
TGTGCCAGTAGTGGACAGGGGGCGCTCAATGAGCAGTTCTTC
CASSGQGALNEQFF
>TRBD1|TRBJ1-6|TRBV7-9|.
TGTGCCAGCAGCTTAGGGCAGGGGGATTCACCCCTCCACTTT
CASSLGQGDSPLHF
>.|TRBJ2-6|TRBV5-6|few
TGTGCCAGCAGCGACAGTTCCTCTGAGGCTTTC
CASSDSSSEAF
>TRBD1|TRBJ1-6|TRBV27|.
TGTGCCAGCCACGACAGGGGCTCCTATAATTCACCCCTCCACTTT
CASHDRGSYNSPLHF
>TRBD1|TRBJ2-1|TRBV27|.
TGTGCCAGCAGCGAGGGGGACAGCAACAATGAGCAGTTCTTC
CASSEGDSNNEQFF
>TRBD1|TRBJ1-1|TRBV9|once
TGTGCCAGCAGCGCCCTCCGTGACAGGGGTTCTGAAGCTTTCTTT
CASSALRDRGSEAFF
>.|TRBJ2-1|TRBV4-1|few
TGCGCCAGCAGGTCCGGGAATGAGCAGTTCTTC
CASRSGNEQFF
>.|TRBJ2-1|TRBV4-1|.
TGCGCCAGCAGCCAAGGGCCGCGGGGCGGGGATGAGCAGTTCTTC
CASSQGPRGGDEQFF
>TRBD2|TRBJ2-5|TRBV7-8|.
TGTGCCAGCAGCAGCATTGCTGCGGGAGGGATACAAGAGACCCAGTACTTC
CASSSIAAGGIQETQYF
>.|TRBJ1-1|TRBV4-1|few
TGCGCCAGCAGCTCACACAGGGCGGAGAACACTGAAGCTTTCTTT
CASSSHRAENTEAFF
>TRBD1|TRBJ1-1|TRBV2|.
TGTGCCAGCAGGGGACAGGGAAGCACTGAAGCTTTCTTT
CASRGQGSTEAFF
>TRBD1|TRBJ2-7|TRBV2|.
TGTGCCAGCAGTGATAACCCGACAGGGGGGGAGCAGTACTTC
CASSDNPTGGEQYF
>.|TRBJ1-4|TRBV27|.
TGTGCCAGCAGCGCAGGGGTGGCTAATGAAAAACTGTTTTTT
CASSAGVANEKLFF
>.|TRBJ1-1|TRBV6-6|few
TGTGCCAGCAGTTACTCGATGGCTTTGAACACTGAAGCTTTCTTT
CASSYSMALNTEAFF
>TRBD1|TRBJ1-2|TRBV4-2|.
TGTGCCAGCAGCCACTTACAGGGGGGCTACACCTTC
CASSHLQGGYTF
>.|TRBJ1-1|TRBV4-1|.
TGCGCCAGCAGCCACGGAGGCATGAACACTGAAGCTTTCTTT
CASSHGGMNTEAFF
>TRBD1|TRBJ1-4|TRBV7-2|.
TGTGCCAGCAGCTCCGGGACAGGGGGCGCTTGGAGTGGTGAAAAACTGTTTTTT
CASSSGTGGAWSGEKLFF
>.|TRBJ2-3|TRBV28|.
TGTGCCATCCTTCCTAGAAACACAGATACGCAGTATTTT
CAILPRNTDTQYF
>TRBD2|TRBJ2-1|TRBV11-2|.
TGTGCCAGCAGCATGACTAGCGGGGGGTCTTACAATGAGCAGTTCTTC
CASSMTSGGSYNEQFF
>.|TRBJ1-5|TRBV2|.
TGTGCCAGCAGTGAAGGACAAACACCAAATCAGCCCCAGCATTTT
CASSEGQTPNQPQHF
>TRBD1|TRBJ2-4|TRBV6-5|.
TGTGCCAGCAGTTACCCAGACAGGGTAGACGGGTCGGAGTACTTC
CASSYPDRVDGSEYF
>TRBD2|TRBJ2-7|TRBV9|.
TGTGCCAGCAGCGTGGGACTAGCCGCTGGCGAGCAGTACTTC
CASSVGLAAGEQYF
>TRBD2|TRBJ2-1|TRBV11-2|.
TGTGCCAGCAGCTTAGTTGGCGGGAGTTACAATGAGCAGTTCTTC
CASSLVGGSYNEQFF
>.|TRBJ1-1|TRBV10-3|.
TGTGCCATCAGTGAGGAGGGGACACACAAGGGTGAAGCTTTCTTT
CAISEEGTHKGEAFF
>TRBD1|TRBJ2-2|TRBV19|.
TGTGCCAGTAGTATGACAGGGGCCCGGGTGACCGGGGAGCTGTTTTTT
CASSMTGARVTGELFF
>.|TRBJ1-3|TRBV19|.
TGTGCCAGTAGTATAGATCGTGGGCCAGGAAACACCATATATTTT
CASSIDRGPGNTIYF
>.|TRBJ2-2|TRBV19|.
TGTGCCAGTAGTGGGGGGGCGGGGACCGGGGAGCTGTTTTTT
CASSGGAGTGELFF
>TRBD2|TRBJ2-1|TRBV4-3|once
TGCGCCAGCAGCCAAGCTGGCGGGGGGGCCTACAATGAGCAGTTCTTC
CASSQAGGGAYNEQFF
>TRBD1|TRBJ2-7|TRBV28|.
TGTGCCAGCAGTTGGACAGGGACGAATGAGCAGTACTTC
CASSWTGTNEQYF
>TRBD1|TRBJ2-1|TRBV16|.
TGTGCCAGCAGCCAATCGGTAGTTTTAGTCGGCAGGGGGAGATACAATGAGCAGTTCTTC
CASSQSVVLVGRGRYNEQFF
>TRBD2|TRBJ2-2|TRBV7-9|.
TGTGCCAGCAGCTTGCCTAGCGGGAGTACCGGGGAGCTGTTTTTT
CASSLPSGSTGELFF
>.|TRBJ2-1|TRBV5-4|once
TGTGCCAGCACCCCGGGCAGGGGCGGGTACAATGAGCAGTTCTTC
CASTPGRGGYNEQFF
>.|TRBJ2-7|TRBV21-1|.
TGTGCCAGCAGCGGACAGAGGCCGCCGAGCTCCTACGAGCAGTACTTC
CASSGQRPPSSYEQYF
>.|TRBJ2-1|TRBV28|.
TGTGCCAGCAGTTTTACGGGCGGGTTAGGAGTCTCCTACAATGAGCAGTTCTTC
CASSFTGGLGVSYNEQFF
>.|TRBJ1-4|TRBV2|few
TGTGCCAGCAGTCCGGGACACAATGAAAAACTGTTTTTT
CASSPGHNEKLFF
>.|TRBJ1-4|TRBV6-5|.
TGTGCCAGCAGTTACTCGTCTGTTGAAAAACTGTTTTTT
CASSYSSVEKLFF
>.|TRBJ2-2|TRBV4-1|.
TGCGCCAGCAGCCGGGGAGTCACCGGGGAGCTGTTTTTT
CASSRGVTGELFF
>TRBD2|TRBJ2-3|TRBV5-1|.
TGCGCCAGCAGTGACGGACTAGCGGGGGGCACAGATACGCAGTATTTT
CASSDGLAGGTDTQYF
>.|TRBJ2-2|TRBV21-1|.
TGTGCCAGCAGCAAAGGTGGCGGGGACCCTAACACCGGGGAGCTGTTTTTT
CASSKGGGDPNTGELFF
>TRBD1|TRBJ2-7|TRBV13|.
TGTGCCAGCAGCACTTACGACAGGGGCTACGAGCAGTACTTC
CASSTYDRGYEQYF
>.|TRBJ2-7|TRBV5-5|.
TGTGCCAGCAGCCCTGGTCAGGGTCAAGAGCAGTACTTC
CASSPGQGQEQYF
>.|TRBJ2-1|TRBV5-6|.
TGTGCCAGCAGCTTGTTTCTGTCCCTAGCTGGTGTGGGTGAGCAGTTCTTC
CASSLFLSLAGVGEQFF
>TRBD2|TRBJ2-3|TRBV5-4|once
TGTGCCAGCAGCCTACTAGCGGGAGAAACAGATACGCAGTATTTT
CASSLLAGETDTQYF
>.|TRBJ2-7|TRBV18|once
TGTGCCAGCTCACCACCCGCATCCTACGAGCAGTACTTC
CASSPPASYEQYF
>.|TRBJ1-2|TRBV27|.
TGTGCCAGCAGTACGGACAGACTCTATGGCTACACCTTC
CASSTDRLYGYTF
>.|TRBJ2-2|TRBV7-8|.
TGTGCCAGCAGCTTAGGGCGGGGTTACACCGGGGAGCTGTTTTTC
CASSLGRGYTGELFF
>TRBD2|TRBJ2-1|TRBV5-4|.
TGTGCCAGCAGCCCGGGACTAGATTACAATGAGCAGTTCTTC
CASSPGLDYNEQFF